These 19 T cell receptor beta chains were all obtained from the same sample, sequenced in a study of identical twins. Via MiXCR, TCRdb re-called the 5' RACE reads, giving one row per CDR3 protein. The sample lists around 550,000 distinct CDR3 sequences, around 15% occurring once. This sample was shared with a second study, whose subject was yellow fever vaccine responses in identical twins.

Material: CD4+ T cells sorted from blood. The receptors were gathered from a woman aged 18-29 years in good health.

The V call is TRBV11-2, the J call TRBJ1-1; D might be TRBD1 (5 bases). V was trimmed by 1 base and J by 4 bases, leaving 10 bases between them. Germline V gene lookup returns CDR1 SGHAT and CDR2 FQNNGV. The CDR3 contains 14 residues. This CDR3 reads CASSLVRGFTEAFF. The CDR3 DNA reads TGTGCCAGCAGCTTAGTTAGGGGTTTCACTGAAGCTTTCTTT. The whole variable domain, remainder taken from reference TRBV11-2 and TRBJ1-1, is EAGVAQSPRYKIIEKRQSVAFWCNPISGHATLYWYQQILGQGPKLLIQFQNNGVVDDSQLPKDRFSAERLKGVDSTLKIQPAKLEDSAVYLCASSLVRGFTEAFFGQGTRLTVV.

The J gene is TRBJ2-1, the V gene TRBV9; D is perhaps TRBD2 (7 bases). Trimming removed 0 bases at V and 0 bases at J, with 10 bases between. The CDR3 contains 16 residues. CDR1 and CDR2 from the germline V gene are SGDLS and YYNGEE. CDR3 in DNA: TGTGCCAGCAGCGTAGCTGGGGGGGCCTCCTACAATGAGCAGTTCTTC. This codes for CASSVAGGASYNEQFF. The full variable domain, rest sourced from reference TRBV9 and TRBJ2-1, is DSGVTQTPKHLITATGQRVTLRCSPRSGDLSVYWYQQSLDQGLQFLIQYYNGEERAKGNILERFSAQQFPDLHSELNLSSLELGDSALYFCASSVAGGASYNEQFFGPGTRLTVL.

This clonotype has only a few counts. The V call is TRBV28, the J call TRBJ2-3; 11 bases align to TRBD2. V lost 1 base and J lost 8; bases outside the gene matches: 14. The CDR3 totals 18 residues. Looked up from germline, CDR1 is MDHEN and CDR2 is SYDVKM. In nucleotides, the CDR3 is TGTGCCAGCAGTTTATCGAGACTAGCGGGGCCCCGGGGTGGTACGCAGTATTTT. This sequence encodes CASSLSRLAGPRGGTQYF.

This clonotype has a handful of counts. CDR3: CASSLGGGGRAHEQFF. The CDR3 bases are TGTGCCAGCAGTTTAGGGGGGGGCGGGAGGGCCCATGAGCAGTTCTTC. The gene calls are TRBV12-3 or TRBV12-4 and TRBJ2-1, with 9 bases lining up with TRBD2. Germline trimming cut 1 base from V and 8 bases from J; bases unmatched to any gene: 9. The CDR3 is made up of 16 amino acids.

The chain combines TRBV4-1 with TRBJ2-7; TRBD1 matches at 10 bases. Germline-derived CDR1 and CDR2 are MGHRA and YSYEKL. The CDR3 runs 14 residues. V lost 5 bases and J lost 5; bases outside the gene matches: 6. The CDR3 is CASSFRQGANEQYF. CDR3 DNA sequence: TGCGCCAGCAGCTTCCGACAGGGGGCCAACGAGCAGTACTTC.

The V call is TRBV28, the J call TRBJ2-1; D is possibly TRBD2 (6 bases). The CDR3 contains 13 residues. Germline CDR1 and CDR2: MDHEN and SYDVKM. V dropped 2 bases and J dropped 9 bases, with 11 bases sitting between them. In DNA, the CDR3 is TGTGCCAGCAGTTTACCGGGGACTGGTGAGCAGTTCTTC. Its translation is CASSLPGTGEQFF.

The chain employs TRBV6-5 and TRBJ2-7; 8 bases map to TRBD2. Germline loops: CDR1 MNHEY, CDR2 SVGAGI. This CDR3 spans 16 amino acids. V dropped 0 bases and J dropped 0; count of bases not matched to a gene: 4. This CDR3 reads CASSYSQLAVSYEQYF. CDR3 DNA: TGTGCCAGCAGTTACTCGCAACTAGCGGTCTCCTACGAGCAGTACTTC.

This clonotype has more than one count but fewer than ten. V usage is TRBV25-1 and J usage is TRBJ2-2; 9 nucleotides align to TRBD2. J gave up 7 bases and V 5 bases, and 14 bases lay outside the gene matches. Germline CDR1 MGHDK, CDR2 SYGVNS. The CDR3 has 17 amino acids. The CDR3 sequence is CASSPVGSGSPGGELFF. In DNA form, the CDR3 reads TGTGCCAGCAGTCCGGTGGGTAGCGGGAGTCCGGGCGGGGAGCTGTTTTTT.

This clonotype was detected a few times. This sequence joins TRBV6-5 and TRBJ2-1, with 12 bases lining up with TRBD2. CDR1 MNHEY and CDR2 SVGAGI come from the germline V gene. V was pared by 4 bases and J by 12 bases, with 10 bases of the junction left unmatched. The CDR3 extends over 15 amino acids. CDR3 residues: CASSFTSGGLVGQFF. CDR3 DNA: TGTGCCAGCAGTTTCACTAGCGGGGGGCTCGTTGGGCAGTTCTTC.

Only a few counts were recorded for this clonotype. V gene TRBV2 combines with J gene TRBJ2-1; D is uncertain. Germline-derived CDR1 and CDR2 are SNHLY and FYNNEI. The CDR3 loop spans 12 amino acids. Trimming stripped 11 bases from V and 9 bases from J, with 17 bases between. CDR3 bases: TGTGCCTCAAGAGACCCTGCGTTTGAGCAGTTCTTC. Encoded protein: CASRDPAFEQFF.

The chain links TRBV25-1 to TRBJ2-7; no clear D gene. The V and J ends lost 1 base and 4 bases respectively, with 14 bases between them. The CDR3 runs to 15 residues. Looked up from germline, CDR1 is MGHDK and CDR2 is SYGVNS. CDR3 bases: TGTGCCAGCAGTGAATTCTTATTGGCAGATTACGAGCAGTACGTC. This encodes CASSEFLLADYEQYV.

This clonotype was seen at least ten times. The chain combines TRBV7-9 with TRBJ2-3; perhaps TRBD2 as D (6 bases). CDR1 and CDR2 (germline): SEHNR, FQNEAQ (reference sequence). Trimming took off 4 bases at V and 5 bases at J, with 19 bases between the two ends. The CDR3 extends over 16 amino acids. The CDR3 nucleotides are TGTGCCAGCAGCTCCTGGACGGGAGAGGTGATAGATACGCAGTATTTT. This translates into CASSSWTGEVIDTQYF.

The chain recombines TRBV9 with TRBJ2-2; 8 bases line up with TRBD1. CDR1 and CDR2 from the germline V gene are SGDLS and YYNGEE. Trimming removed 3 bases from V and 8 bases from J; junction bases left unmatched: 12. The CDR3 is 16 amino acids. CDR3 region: CASSGTQGQVFGELFF. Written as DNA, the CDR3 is TGTGCCAGCAGCGGGACCCAGGGACAGGTATTTGGGGAGCTGTTTTTT.

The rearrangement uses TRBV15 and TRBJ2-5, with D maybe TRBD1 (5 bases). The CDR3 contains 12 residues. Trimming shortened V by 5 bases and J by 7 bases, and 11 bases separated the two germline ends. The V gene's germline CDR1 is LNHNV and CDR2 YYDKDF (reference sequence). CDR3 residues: CATSRDRGTQYF. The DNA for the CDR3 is TGTGCCACCAGCCGTGATAGGGGGACCCAGTACTTC.

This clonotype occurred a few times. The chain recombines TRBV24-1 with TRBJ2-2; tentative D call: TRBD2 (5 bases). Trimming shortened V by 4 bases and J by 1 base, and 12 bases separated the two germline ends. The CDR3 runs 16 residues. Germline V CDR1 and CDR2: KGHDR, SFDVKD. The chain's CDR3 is CATSDLRTENTGELFF. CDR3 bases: TGTGCCACCAGTGACCTTCGGACTGAGAACACCGGGGAGCTGTTTTTT.

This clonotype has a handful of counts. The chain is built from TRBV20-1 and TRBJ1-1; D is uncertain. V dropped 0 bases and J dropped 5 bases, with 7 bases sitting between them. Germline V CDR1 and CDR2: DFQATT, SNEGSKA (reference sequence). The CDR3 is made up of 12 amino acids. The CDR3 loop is CSARDLGTEAFF. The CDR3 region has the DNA TGCAGTGCTAGAGATTTGGGTACTGAAGCTTTCTTT.

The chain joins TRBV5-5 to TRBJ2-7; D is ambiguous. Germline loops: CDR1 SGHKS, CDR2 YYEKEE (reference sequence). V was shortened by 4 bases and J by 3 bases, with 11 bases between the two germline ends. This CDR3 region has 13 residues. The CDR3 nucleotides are TGTGCCAGCAGCATAACAACATACTACGAGCAGTACGTC. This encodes CASSITTYYEQYV.

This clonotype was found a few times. This chain's CDR3 is CASSRTQGLREQYF. DNA of the CDR3: TGTGCCAGCAGTCGTACTCAGGGGCTGAGGGAGCAGTACTTC. V is TRBV2 and J is TRBJ2-7; D is possibly TRBD1 (6 bases). There are 14 residues in the CDR3. The V end lost 5 bases, the J end lost 7 bases, and 18 bases lay between the germline ends. Germline CDR1 and CDR2: SNHLY and FYNNEI.

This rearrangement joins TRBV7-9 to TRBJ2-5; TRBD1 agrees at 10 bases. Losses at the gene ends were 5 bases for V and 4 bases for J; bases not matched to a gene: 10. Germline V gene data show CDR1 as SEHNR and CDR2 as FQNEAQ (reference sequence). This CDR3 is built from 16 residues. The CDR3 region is CASSRALGQGLETQYF. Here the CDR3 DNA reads TGTGCCAGCAGCCGCGCGTTGGGACAGGGGCTAGAGACCCAGTACTTC.